This T cell receptor (beta chain) was found in a study of cytomegalovirus exposure and HLA in healthy donors. Points from the study as a whole: The study had only CMV serostatus as immune exposure information.

With V trimmed by 0 bases and J by 6 bases, 4 bases remained unmatched. This CDR3 comprises 13 residues. Germline V gene sequence: CDR1 GTSNPN, CDR2 SVGIG (reference sequence). As concerns this clone: Its antigen is as yet unknown.

Researchers ran the PCR with 60 Vbeta and 13 Jbeta primers. In the study's own analysis: Counted up in a later analysis, unique TCR beta chains came to some 80 million, with around 10 million shared. Method: immunoSEQ multiplex PCR; TCRdb's copy keeps in-frame clones and lacks some. V, J and clone size are taken as reported in that table, and D and trimming were inferred from the DNA itself. The sample holds tens of thousands of clones. The chain is built from TRBV30 and TRBJ1-2, with 7 bases aligning to TRBD1. Sequencing was carried out using PBMCs. This TCR was sampled from a man aged 50-60 years in good health and CMV-seropositive. In DNA, the CDR3 is TGTGCCTGGAGTGTACAGGGGACGGATGGCTACACCTTC. Its protein product is CAWSVQGTDGYTF.